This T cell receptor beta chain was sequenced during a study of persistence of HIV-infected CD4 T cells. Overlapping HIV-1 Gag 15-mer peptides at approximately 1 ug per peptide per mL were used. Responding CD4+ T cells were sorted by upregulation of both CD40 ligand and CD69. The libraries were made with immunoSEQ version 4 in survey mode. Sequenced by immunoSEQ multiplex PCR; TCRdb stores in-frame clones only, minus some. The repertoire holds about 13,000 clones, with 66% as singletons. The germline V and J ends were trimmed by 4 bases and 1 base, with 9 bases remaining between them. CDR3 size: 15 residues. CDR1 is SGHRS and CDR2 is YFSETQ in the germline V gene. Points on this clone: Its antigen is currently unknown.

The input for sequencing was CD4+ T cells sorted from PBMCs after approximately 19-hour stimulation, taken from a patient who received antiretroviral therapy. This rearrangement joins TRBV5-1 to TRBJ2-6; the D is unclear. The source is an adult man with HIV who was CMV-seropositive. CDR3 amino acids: CASSLGFSGANVLTF. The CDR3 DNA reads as TGCGCCAGCAGCCTGGGATTTTCTGGGGCCAACGTCCTGACTTTC. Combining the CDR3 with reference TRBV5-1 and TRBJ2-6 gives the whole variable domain KAGVTQTPRYLIKTRGQQVTLSCSPISGHRSVSWYQQTPGQGLQFLFEYFSETQRNKGNFPGRFSGRQFSNSRSEMNVSTLELGDSALYLCASSLGFSGANVLTFGAGSRLTVL.